Presented here are 24 T cell receptor beta chains from one specimen sequenced in a study of blood T cells in healthy people across ages. Together with a sample-barcoded 5' primer, a J-beta primer mix was included in a second PCR lasting roughly 6 to 12 cycles. MiXCR, run by TCRdb on the 5' RACE reads, gives a single entry per CDR3 protein. The data contain around 690,000 distinct CDR3 sequences, 58% of them singletons. Sequenced sample: blood. The receptors come from a man aged 60 to 75 in good health.

This clonotype was picked up a small number of times. This chain uses TRBV18 with TRBJ2-1, with D perhaps TRBD1 or TRBD2 (6 bases each). V was shortened by 5 bases and J by 6 bases, with 17 bases between the two germline ends. This CDR3 region has 15 residues. Germline V gives CDR1 KGHSH, CDR2 LQKENI. The CDR3 protein is CASSTGGVGINEQFF. As DNA, the CDR3 is TGTGCCAGCTCAACCGGGGGCGTGGGGATCAATGAGCAGTTCTTC.

This chain uses TRBV28 with TRBJ2-5, with 7 bases aligning to TRBD1. CDR3 size: 15 residues. Germline CDR1 is MDHEN and CDR2 is SYDVKM. Losses at the gene ends were 4 bases for V and 2 bases for J; bases not matched to a gene: 7. The CDR3 protein is CASSSRQGQQETQYF. Written as DNA, the CDR3 is TGTGCCAGCAGTTCACGACAGGGACAGCAAGAGACCCAGTACTTC.

The chain links TRBV20-1 to TRBJ2-7, with 13 bases matching TRBD2. The CDR3 has 13 amino acids. V gave up 5 bases and J gave up 6 bases; unmatched junction bases: 4. CDR1 and CDR2 (germline): DFQATT, SNEGSKA (reference sequence). The CDR3 DNA follows: TGCAGTGCTGGGGGACTAGCGGGGTCCGAGCAGTACTTC. Protein product: CSAGGLAGSEQYF.

The V call is TRBV29-1, the J call TRBJ2-5; D gene uncertain. This CDR3 has 16 amino acids. V was pared by 1 base and J by 4 bases, with 19 bases between. Per the germline V gene, CDR1 is SQVTM and CDR2 is ANQGSEA. The CDR3 DNA reads as TGCAGCGTTGAAGGGGGAAGGGTCCTCTCTCGAGAGACCCAGTACTTC. Its translation is CSVEGGRVLSRETQYF.

The chain links TRBV18 to TRBJ2-1; the D gene is possibly TRBD2 (6 bases). The CDR3 extends over 16 amino acids. Trimming shortened V by 4 bases and J by 2 bases, and 15 bases separated the two germline ends. Germline V gene data show CDR1 as KGHSH and CDR2 as LQKENI. CDR3 in amino acids: CASSLQVGGAYNEQFF. The CDR3 DNA sequence: TGTGCCAGCTCACTCCAGGTGGGGGGAGCCTACAATGAGCAGTTCTTC. Drawing the rest from reference TRBV18 and TRBJ2-1, the complete variable domain is NAGVMQNPRHLVRRRGQEARLRCSPMKGHSHVYWYRQLPEEGLKFMVYLQKENIIDESGMPKERFSAEFPKEGPSILRIQQVVRGDSAAYFCASSLQVGGAYNEQFFGPGTRLTVL.

V and J are TRBV29-1 and TRBJ2-5; 7 nucleotides line up with TRBD1. V trimming: 6 bases; J trimming: 5 bases; junction bases outside the gene matches: 12. The CDR3 runs 14 residues. CDR1 and CDR2 from the germline V gene are SQVTM and ANQGSEA. The CDR3, as DNA: TGCAGCGTCTCAGGGACAGTTCAGGGGGAGACCCAGTACTTC. Protein: CSVSGTVQGETQYF.

This sequence joins TRBV18 and TRBJ2-4, with D maybe TRBD2 (6 bases). The CDR3 contains 15 residues. From germline, CDR1 is KGHSH and CDR2 LQKENI. V was trimmed by 0 bases and J by 11 bases, leaving 17 bases between them. The CDR3 DNA is TGTGCCAGCTCACCACCGCGGGGCGGGGTCAAGGTTCAGTACTTC. Protein: CASSPPRGGVKVQYF.

The V gene is TRBV6-5, the J gene TRBJ2-3; D not certain. Germline CDR1 and CDR2: MNHEY and SVGAGI. The CDR3 contains 13 residues. V was shortened by 8 bases and J by 1 base, with 10 bases between the two germline ends. The CDR3, as DNA: TGTGCCAGCCAAAACACTGGCACAGATACGCAGTATTTT. This codes for CASQNTGTDTQYF.

The genes are TRBV7-9 and TRBJ2-7; 9 bases map to TRBD1. Gene TRBJ2-5 matches the end of the DNA better, so the J call may be wrong. CDR3 length equals 14 residues. Germline CDR1 reads SEHNR; CDR2 reads FQNEAQ (reference sequence). CDR3 nucleotides: TGTGCCAGCAGCTCCCCCGGGACAGGGGAGACCCAGTACTTC. This translates into CASSSPGTGETQYF.

The V call is TRBV7-2, the J call TRBJ2-1; 12 bases are a match to TRBD2. V trimming: 7 bases; J trimming: 3 bases; junction bases outside the gene matches: 4. The CDR3 consists of 15 residues. The germline gives CDR1 SGHTA, CDR2 FQGNSA. CDR3 loop: CASKTSGGVYNEQFF. In DNA form, the CDR3 reads TGTGCCAGCAAGACTAGCGGGGGTGTCTACAATGAGCAGTTCTTC.

In this sample, this clonotype turned up a few times. The V and J genes are TRBV29-1 and TRBJ1-2, with 8 nucleotides matching TRBD1. Germline-derived CDR1 and CDR2 are SQVTM and ANQGSEA. The V segment lost 4 bases and the J segment 6 bases; nucleotides outside the gene matches: 10. CDR3 length: 14 residues. CDR3 protein: CSVGRQGSFHGYTF. The CDR3 DNA sequence: TGCAGCGTTGGGAGACAGGGGAGTTTCCATGGCTACACCTTC.

The chain joins TRBV11-2 to TRBJ1-4, with 8 positions matching TRBD1. This CDR3 has 15 residues. Trimming cost V 3 bases and J 7 bases; bases outside gene matches: 7. Germline CDR1 SGHAT, CDR2 FQNNGV. The CDR3 spells CASSLSTGVSEKLFF. CDR3 bases: TGTGCCAGCAGCTTGTCGACAGGGGTCTCTGAAAAACTGTTTTTT.

The chain joins TRBV5-1 to TRBJ2-3, with TRBD2 matching 9 bases. CDR3 size: 14 residues. The ends lost 10 bases at V and 3 bases at J; junction bases unmatched: 9. CDR1 and CDR2 from the germline V gene are SGHRS and YFSETQ. CDR3 in DNA: TGCGCCGGAAGACCGGGACTAGCAACAGATACGCAGTATTTT. Its translation: CAGRPGLATDTQYF.

This clonotype was found many times. The chain combines TRBV6-6 with TRBJ2-5; no reliable D call. Germline CDR1 and CDR2: MNHNY and SVGAGI (reference sequence). This CDR3 contains 11 residues. The ends were cut back, 6 bases at V and 5 bases at J, with 7 bases in the middle. The CDR3: CASSPMETQYF. The CDR3 DNA sequence: TGTGCCAGCAGCCCGATGGAGACCCAGTACTTC.

This chain joins TRBV3-1 and TRBJ2-5, with D perhaps assigned TRBD1 or TRBD2 (6 bases each). Germline CDR1 reads LGHDT; CDR2 reads YNNKEL (reference sequence). This CDR3 has 16 residues. The V gene lost 1 base and the J gene lost 1 base, with 13 bases spanning the gap. The CDR3 sequence: CASSQARGGGQETQYF. CDR3 nucleotides: TGTGCCAGCAGCCAAGCAAGAGGGGGAGGCCAAGAGACCCAGTACTTC.

This clonotype was found once. This chain links TRBV20-1 with TRBJ2-5, with 7 positions matching TRBD2. Trimming took 5 bases from V and 5 from J; bases not matched to a gene: 11. There are 14 residues in the CDR3. Germline CDR1 and CDR2: DFQATT and SNEGSKA (reference sequence). The CDR3 sequence: CSAGASGVRETQYF. The CDR3 bases are TGCAGTGCTGGAGCCAGCGGGGTACGGGAGACCCAGTACTTC.

The V gene is TRBV5-1, the J gene TRBJ1-4, with D possibly being TRBD1 (6 bases). The CDR3 covers 15 residues. The V and J ends lost 1 base and 4 bases respectively, with 11 bases between them. Germline V gene sequence: CDR1 SGHRS, CDR2 YFSETQ. CDR3 residues: CASSLTDSLNEKLFF. In nucleotides, the CDR3 is TGCGCCAGCAGCTTGACGGACAGCCTTAATGAAAAACTGTTTTTT. Full variable domain (remainder filled in from reference TRBV5-1 and TRBJ1-4): KAGVTQTPRYLIKTRGQQVTLSCSPISGHRSVSWYQQTPGQGLQFLFEYFSETQRNKGNFPGRFSGRQFSNSRSEMNVSTLELGDSALYLCASSLTDSLNEKLFFGSGTQLSVL.

The chain links TRBV6-2 or TRBV6-3 to TRBJ2-5; TRBD2 agrees at 10 bases. The CDR3 loop spans 16 amino acids. Germline lookup yields CDR1 MNHEY and CDR2 SVGEGT. Trimming took 2 bases from V and 3 from J; bases not matched to a gene: 6. The CDR3 DNA follows: TGTGCCAGCAGTTACGGGTCTAGCGGGGGAGAAGAGACCCAGTACTTC. This sequence encodes CASSYGSSGGEETQYF.

With regard to this clonotype: This sequence may be a read error, since a much larger clone differs from it by one base. The V gene is TRBV5-1, the J gene TRBJ2-3; possible D gene TRBD2, 6 bases. The CDR3 sequence is 13 residues long. Germline values: CDR1 SGHRS, CDR2 YFSETQ. Deletions cut 4 bases from V and 4 bases from J, with 10 bases between. Here the CDR3 reads CASSPASADTQYF. The CDR3 DNA follows: TGCGCCAGCAGCCCAGCTAGCGCAGATACGCAGTATTTT.

The chain uses TRBV3-1 and TRBJ2-1; a weak D match, TRBD1 (6 bases). Germline CDR1 LGHDT, CDR2 YNNKEL (reference sequence). Trimming removed 2 bases at V and 2 bases at J, with 13 bases between. CDR3 length: 16 residues. CDR3 DNA sequence: TGTGCCAGCAGCCAACACAGGGAAGGGGCCTACAATGAGCAGTTCTTC. This codes for CASSQHREGAYNEQFF.

The V and J genes are TRBV7-2 and TRBJ1-1; the D is unclear. Germline V gene sequence: CDR1 SGHTA, CDR2 FQGNSA. The CDR3 has 15 residues. V was pared by 3 bases and J by 0 bases, with 11 bases between. The CDR3 coding sequence is TGTGCCAGCAGCTTTGGGCAGAACCTGAACACTGAAGCTTTCTTT. It encodes CASSFGQNLNTEAFF.

The chain joins TRBV27 to TRBJ2-5, with D uncertain. TRBJ2-7 explains the end of the DNA better; the J call may be wrong. Germline loops: CDR1 MNHEY, CDR2 SMNVEV (reference sequence). CDR3 length equals 15 residues. CDR3 nucleotides: TGTGCCAGCAGTTCGCTATCCCGTCGAATGGGCGAGCAGTACTTC. Translated, it gives CASSSLSRRMGEQYF.

The count of this clonotype is one. This chain uses TRBV5-1 with TRBJ2-7; D might be TRBD1 or TRBD2, each matching 5 bases. Between the trimmed V and J ends, which lost 2 bases and 2 bases, there was a span of 17 bases. From germline, CDR1 is SGHRS and CDR2 YFSETQ. This CDR3 contains 16 residues. The CDR3 DNA reads TGCGCCAGCAGCTTCCTTAAACAGGTGACTACCTACGAGCAGTACTTC. Translating gives CASSFLKQVTTYEQYF.

The rearrangement uses TRBV7-9 and TRBJ1-2; a weak D match, TRBD1 (5 bases). There are 18 residues in the CDR3. Between the trimmed V and J ends, which lost 1 base and 5 bases, there was a span of 23 bases. CDR1 and CDR2 from the germline V gene are SEHNR and FQNEAQ (reference sequence). The chain's CDR3 is CASSLGGDRGRFLYGYTF. The DNA of the CDR3 is TGTGCCAGCAGCTTAGGGGGGGACCGGGGCAGATTCCTTTATGGCTACACCTTC.